Only one count was recorded for the clone carrying this T cell receptor (beta chain). Original analysis: Nucleated cell counts were estimated from reference gene primer amplification. Data came from immunoSEQ multiplex PCR; TCRdb stores just in-frame clones and leaves some out. V, J and clone size are those of that table, while D and trimming were read from the DNA. The repertoire holds around 150,000 clones, with roughly four fifths as singletons. The data were obtained in a study of blood T cell repertoires in COVID-19. Study details: COVID-19 samples, acute and convalescent, were from the United States, Italy and Spain. T cells, B-cell-depleted T cells, or PBMCs supplied cDNA or gDNA.

Germline V gives CDR1 LGHDT, CDR2 YNNKEL (reference sequence). The V and J ends lost 4 bases and 2 bases, in that order; junction bases with no gene match: 10. The CDR3 covers 16 residues. The gene calls are TRBV3-1 (or the pseudogene TRBV3-2) and TRBJ2-5; TRBD1 matches 7 bases. The sequencing input was peripheral blood. The receptor was isolated from a woman of 80 years or more with acute or convalescent COVID-19. The CDR3 sequence is CASSRGDSSIQETQYF. Here the CDR3 DNA reads TGTGCCAGCAGCCGAGGGGACAGCTCAATTCAAGAGACCCAGTACTTC.